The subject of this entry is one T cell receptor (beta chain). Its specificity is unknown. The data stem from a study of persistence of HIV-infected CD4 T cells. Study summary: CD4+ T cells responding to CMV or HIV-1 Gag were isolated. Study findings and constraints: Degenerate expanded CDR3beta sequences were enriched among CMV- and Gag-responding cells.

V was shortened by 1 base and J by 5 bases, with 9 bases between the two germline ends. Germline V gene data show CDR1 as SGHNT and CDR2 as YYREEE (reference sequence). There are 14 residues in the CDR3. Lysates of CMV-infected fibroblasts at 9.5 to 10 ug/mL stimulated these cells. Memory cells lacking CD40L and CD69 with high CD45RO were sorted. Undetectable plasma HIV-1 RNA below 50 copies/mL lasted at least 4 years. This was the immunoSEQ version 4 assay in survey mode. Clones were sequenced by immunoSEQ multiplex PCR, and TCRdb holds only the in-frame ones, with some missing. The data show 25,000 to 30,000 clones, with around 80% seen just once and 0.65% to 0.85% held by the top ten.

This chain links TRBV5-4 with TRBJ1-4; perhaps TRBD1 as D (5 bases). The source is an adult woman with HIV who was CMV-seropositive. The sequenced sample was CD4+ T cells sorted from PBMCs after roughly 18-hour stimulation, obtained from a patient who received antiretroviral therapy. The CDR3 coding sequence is TGTGCCAGCAGCTTGCTCGGACAAAATGAAAAACTGTTTTTT. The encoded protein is CASSLLGQNEKLFF.